This TCR beta chain appears in the sequencing data of a study of CD8 T cells in Susac syndrome. After extraction with the RNeasy kit, about 0.45 to 1 ug of the RNA was reverse transcribed using random hexamers. MiXCR, run by TCRdb on the immunoSEQ multiplex PCR reads, gives a single entry per CDR3 protein. The sample carries about 140,000 distinct CDR3 sequences, approximately 95% recorded once. Germline assignment: CDR1 MDHEN and CDR2 SYDVKM. CDR3 size: 12 residues. Trimming removed 1 base at V and 4 bases at J, with 5 bases between. Sequenced material: CD4+ T cells from PBMCs. The receptor was isolated from a human donor with multiple sclerosis. J is TRBJ2-7 and V is TRBV28; D is uncertain. The CDR3 nucleotides read TGTGCCAGCAGTTTATTTGGTTACGAGCAGTACTTC. Translating it yields CASSLFGYEQYF.